This T cell receptor (beta chain) originates from a study of blood T cell repertoires in COVID-19. Study-level information: Researchers got acute and convalescent COVID-19 samples from the United States, Italy and Spain.

CDR3 length: 18 residues. V gave up 3 bases and J gave up 6 bases; unmatched junction bases: 10. Germline V CDR1 and CDR2: SGHNT, YYREEE (reference sequence). Authors' data handling: Estimates of nucleated cell counts were drawn from the amplification of reference gene primers. Using immunoSEQ multiplex PCR, the repertoire was profiled, and TCRdb retains in-frame clones only, with some absent. The V and J calls and the clone size are those of that table, but D and trimming were determined from the DNA. This table holds 95,000 to 150,000 clones, nearly 90% found once. The sample comprised peripheral blood. The receptor was derived from a woman older than 75 with acute or convalescent COVID-19. The chain links TRBV5-4 to TRBJ2-1; 15 bases are a match to TRBD2. The chain's CDR3 is CASSSTGTSGRWGNEQFF. The CDR3 DNA reads TGTGCCAGCAGCTCTACCGGGACTAGCGGGAGGTGGGGCAATGAGCAGTTCTTC.